These 21 T cell receptor beta chains were all obtained from the same sample, sequenced in a study of control samples from healthy donors and cancer patients. The repertoire was sequenced with immunoSEQ multiplex PCR; TCRdb's copy has only in-frame clones and lacks some. This sample has about 220,000 clones, with roughly 94% found just once. Sequencing input: blood. Every receptor here comes from a man aged 50 or older in good health.

The chain uses TRBV24-1 and TRBJ2-5; 11 nucleotides match TRBD1. The CDR3 runs 15 residues. In germline, CDR1 is KGHDR, CDR2 SFDVKD. Trimming at V came to 3 bases and at J to 2 bases, leaving 1 base not matched to a gene. The CDR3: CATSDRDRGQETQYF. DNA of the CDR3: TGTGCCACCAGTGATCGGGACAGGGGGCAAGAGACCCAGTACTTC.

The chain is built from TRBV28 and TRBJ1-5; tentative D call: TRBD1 (5 bases). V lost 3 bases, J lost 8 bases, and 14 bases lay in between. Germline CDR1 and CDR2: MDHEN and SYDVKM. CDR3 length: 14 residues. The CDR3 bases are TGTGCCAGCAGTTTCGGGACGGAGCCGGAGCCCCAGCATTTT. Protein: CASSFGTEPEPQHF.

This chain links TRBV7-9 with TRBJ1-3; possibly TRBD1 for D (6 bases). Trimming cost V 5 bases and J 2 bases, with 13 bases left between them. The CDR3 totals 15 residues. The germline V gene encodes CDR1 SEHNR and CDR2 FQNEAQ (reference sequence). CDR3 in amino acids: CASSPSGGPGNTIYF. DNA for the CDR3: TGTGCCAGCAGCCCGTCGGGGGGCCCTGGAAACACCATATATTTT.

The genes are TRBV21-1 and TRBJ1-1; no check of the table's D call, TRBD1, against the DNA was made. TRBV21-1 is termed a pseudogene. The CDR3 totals 15 residues. CDR3 amino acids: CASSSKQGRNTEAFF. Here the CDR3 DNA reads TGTGCCAGCAGCAGTAAACAGGGACGGAACACTGAAGCTTTCTTT.

The chain uses TRBV6-5 and TRBJ2-1, with D perhaps matching TRBD2 (6 bases). The CDR3 runs 13 residues. V gave up 8 bases and J gave up 0 bases, with 8 bases separating them. Germline lookup yields CDR1 MNHEY and CDR2 SVGAGI. CDR3 in amino acids: CASAGSSYNEQFF. The CDR3 DNA reads TGTGCCAGCGCCGGGAGCTCCTACAATGAGCAGTTCTTC.

The chain carries TRBV30 and TRBJ2-1, with D perhaps TRBD1 or TRBD2 (5 bases each). The CDR3 has 13 amino acids. V was trimmed by 0 bases and J by 10 bases, leaving 13 bases between them. CDR1 is GTSNPN and CDR2 is SVGIG in the germline V gene (reference sequence). The CDR3 DNA sequence: TGTGCCTGGAGTGTAACCGGGGACGGCGAGCAGTTCTTC. This codes for CAWSVTGDGEQFF.

This clone is a singleton in its sample. The chain recombines TRBV12-3 or TRBV12-4 with TRBJ2-3; no reliable D call. Trimming left V 6 bases short and J 0 bases short, with 7 bases between. CDR3 length equals 13 residues. The CDR3: CASRSSSTDTQYF. CDR3 coding DNA: TGTGCCAGCAGGTCTTCTAGCACAGATACGCAGTATTTT.

J is TRBJ1-2 and V is TRBV29-1; a possible D gene is TRBD1 (6 bases). CDR1 and CDR2 (germline): SQVTM, ANQGSEA. The CDR3 covers 17 residues. Deletions cut 4 bases from V and 5 bases from J, with 26 bases between. Here the CDR3 DNA reads TGCAGCGTTGGCGGGGTTACACGACAGGACCGGGGGTATGGCTACACCTTC. Translating it yields CSVGGVTRQDRGYGYTF.

The CDR3 reads CASSSPGQRTGELFF. CDR3 bases: TGTGCCAGCAGTTCCCCGGGACAGAGGACCGGGGAGCTGTTTTTT. The chain couples TRBV6-6 to TRBJ2-2; 7 nucleotides align to TRBD1. Trimming removed 4 bases from V and 5 bases from J; junction bases left unmatched: 7. CDR1 is MNHNY, CDR2 SVGAGI, per germline (reference sequence). The CDR3 runs 15 residues.

This chain's CDR3 is CASSAPAAYEQYV. The CDR3 coding sequence is TGTGCCAGCAGCGCCCCGGCGGCCTACGAGCAGTACGTC. This chain uses TRBV7-9 with TRBJ2-7; the D is unclear. The CDR3 sequence is 13 residues long. Trimming took 5 bases from V and 2 from J, leaving 10 bases between them. Germline lookup yields CDR1 SEHNR and CDR2 FQNEAQ (reference sequence).

The V and J genes are TRBV6-5 and TRBJ2-7; D gene unclear. This CDR3 is 13 amino acids long. Germline V gene sequence: CDR1 MNHEY, CDR2 SVGAGI. V lost 7 bases and J 3 bases, leaving 13 bases between the germline ends. CDR3 in DNA: TGTGCCAGCAAGGGAAACGGCTTCTACGAGCAGTACGTC. Protein: CASKGNGFYEQYV.

The chain couples TRBV27 to TRBJ2-7, with D possibly being TRBD1 (6 bases). Germline CDR1 MNHEY, CDR2 SMNVEV (reference sequence). V lost 3 bases and J lost 6, with 15 bases in between. This CDR3 contains 14 residues. CDR3 region: CASSFGGLVGEQYF. The CDR3 nucleotides are TGTGCCAGCAGTTTTGGGGGCTTGGTTGGCGAGCAGTACTTC.

The genes are TRBV5-1 and TRBJ2-7; 12 bases align to TRBD1. CDR1 is SGHRS and CDR2 is YFSETQ in the germline V gene. The CDR3 runs 15 residues. J gave up 7 bases and V 0 bases, and 5 bases lay outside the gene matches. Here the CDR3 DNA reads TGCGCCAGCAGCTTGGCGGGACAGGGGGCGAGGGAGCAGTACTTC. Translating gives CASSLAGQGAREQYF.

This chain joins TRBV6-5 and TRBJ2-5; D may be TRBD2 (7 bases). Deletions cut 11 bases from V and 4 bases from J, with 17 bases between. Germline V gives CDR1 MNHEY, CDR2 SVGAGI. This CDR3 spans 13 amino acids. CDR3 coding DNA: TGTGCCGGAGCCCGGGGGGCCGCAGAGACCCAGTACTTC. It specifies CAGARGAAETQYF.

The chain employs TRBV19 and TRBJ1-2, with TRBD1 as a possible D gene (5 bases). This CDR3 spans 16 amino acids. Trimming pared 3 bases from V and 3 bases from J, leaving 17 bases between. CDR1 and CDR2 from the germline V gene are LNHDA and SQIVND (reference sequence). CDR3 protein: CASSMSRVGTDYGYTF. The CDR3 bases are TGTGCCAGTAGTATGAGTCGCGTTGGGACGGACTATGGCTACACCTTC.

In DNA form, the CDR3 reads TGTGCCAGCAGCTCCACCGGGACAGGGCTGCATGGCTACACCTTC. Encoded protein: CASSSTGTGLHGYTF. V usage is TRBV5-6 and J usage is TRBJ1-2, with 9 bases identical to TRBD1. The CDR3 contains 15 residues. Unmatched junction bases numbered 9, after V lost 3 bases and J lost 6 bases. Germline values: CDR1 SGHDT, CDR2 YYEEEE.

In its sample, this clone was seen a few times. This chain links TRBV5-1 with TRBJ1-2; tentatively, D is TRBD1 (6 bases). V lost 2 bases and J lost 6, with 14 bases in between. Germline V gene data show CDR1 as SGHRS and CDR2 as YFSETQ. This CDR3 has 14 amino acids. The CDR3 loop reads CASSFLSGGDGYTF. Written as DNA, the CDR3 is TGCGCCAGCAGCTTCCTATCTGGGGGCGATGGCTACACCTTC.

V gene TRBV27 combines with J gene TRBJ1-1, with 8 bases fitting TRBD1. J lost 0 bases, V lost 3 bases, and 3 bases had no gene match. CDR1 MNHEY and CDR2 SMNVEV come from the germline V gene (reference sequence). The CDR3 contains 15 residues. CDR3 region: CASSFGTGMNTEAFF. In DNA form, the CDR3 reads TGTGCCAGCAGTTTCGGGACAGGAATGAACACTGAAGCTTTCTTT.

V usage is TRBV4-2 and J usage is TRBJ1-2, with D possibly matching TRBD1 (6 bases). The length of the CDR3 is 16 residues. Between the trimmed V and J ends, which lost 0 bases and 6 bases, there was a span of 17 bases. CDR1 and CDR2 (germline): LGHNA, YNFKEQ. CDR3 loop: CASSQDPGGRGDGYTF. The CDR3 region has the DNA TGTGCCAGCAGCCAAGATCCCGGGGGCAGAGGGGATGGCTACACCTTC.

The chain combines TRBV6-5 with TRBJ2-1; no definite D call. Looked up from germline, CDR1 is MNHEY and CDR2 is SVGAGI. Trimming removed 2 bases from V and 8 bases from J, with 19 bases in between. The CDR3 runs to 16 residues. DNA for the CDR3: TGTGCCAGCAGTTACCCCTCTAGTGCCTCGCCGCATGAGCAGTTCTTC. Translated: CASSYPSSASPHEQFF.

This clone was found once. The chain carries TRBV4-1 and TRBJ2-2; TRBD2 matches 7 bases. V shed 2 bases, J shed 12 bases, and the junction held 9 bases outside the gene matches. The CDR3 consists of 14 residues. Germline V gene sequence: CDR1 MGHRA, CDR2 YSYEKL. The CDR3 is CASSQPREARKLFF. The CDR3 region has the DNA TGCGCCAGCAGCCAACCACGGGAGGCGAGGAAGCTGTTTTTT.